These 6 T cell receptor beta chains originate from one sample sequenced in a study of T cell responses to AZD1222 COVID-19 vaccine. Using immunoSEQ multiplex PCR, the repertoire was profiled, and TCRdb retains in-frame clones only, with some absent. In the table there are more than 70,000 clones, roughly 85% of which are singletons. Sample: peripheral blood, taken on day 0 of AZD1222 vaccination. The receptors shown here come from an adult in good health.

The CDR3 spells CASSFEVREPQHF. The CDR3 DNA reads as TGTGCCAGCAGCTTTGAAGTACGGGAGCCCCAGCATTTT. The chain couples TRBV7-9 to TRBJ1-5; D is unclear. This CDR3 spans 13 amino acids. Trimming cost V 3 bases and J 8 bases, with 11 bases left between them. Germline CDR1 reads SEHNR; CDR2 reads FQNEAQ (reference sequence).

The gene calls are TRBV7-2 and TRBJ1-5, with D unclear. This CDR3 spans 14 amino acids. Germline CDR1 SGHTA, CDR2 FQGNSA. V dropped 5 bases and J dropped 5 bases, with 13 bases sitting between them. The DNA for the CDR3 is TGTGCCAGCAGCCCCCGGGAAGCCTATCAGCCCCAGCATTTT. Translating it yields CASSPREAYQPQHF.

This rearrangement joins TRBV12-5 to TRBJ2-1, with D uncertain. CDR3 length equals 11 residues. The V gene's germline CDR1 is LGHNT and CDR2 FRNRAP. The V gene lost 1 base and the J gene lost 8 bases, with 3 bases spanning the gap. As DNA, the CDR3 is TGTGCTAGTGGTTTGGGGCATGAGCAGTTCTTC. This translates into CASGLGHEQFF.

The V call is TRBV5-4, the J call TRBJ1-2; TRBD1 agrees at 11 bases. V lost 3 bases to trimming and J lost 2 bases; unmatched junction nucleotides: 0. The V gene's germline CDR1 is SGHNT and CDR2 YYREEE (reference sequence). The CDR3 consists of 14 residues. CDR3 sequence (DNA): TGTGCCAGCAGCTGGGACAGGGGGAACTATGGCTACACCTTC. Amino acid sequence: CASSWDRGNYGYTF.

The rearrangement joins TRBV3-1 (or the pseudogene TRBV3-2) to TRBJ1-2; D is undetermined. Trimming shortened V by 2 bases and J by 1 base, and 11 bases separated the two germline ends. The CDR3 covers 15 residues. Germline CDR1 and CDR2: LGHDT and YNNKEL (reference sequence). CDR3 sequence: CASSQTASYNYGYTF. The CDR3 nucleotides are TGTGCCAGCAGCCAAACAGCTTCCTATAACTATGGCTACACCTTC.

The chain employs TRBV13 and TRBJ2-7, with 10 bases lining up with TRBD1. Germline V gives CDR1 PRHDT, CDR2 FYEKMQ (reference sequence). The junction had 11 bases not matched to a gene; V was cut back by 7 bases and J by 2 bases. The CDR3 is 16 residues long. The CDR3: CASTPGPGQGTYEQYF. In nucleotides, the CDR3 is TGTGCCAGCACCCCGGGCCCGGGACAGGGGACCTACGAGCAGTACTTC.